This T cell receptor beta chain was recovered during a study of Ad26.COV2.S vaccination and SARS-CoV-2 variants (dated by TCRdb to the early 2020s). Notes on the research overall: TCRbeta repertoire sequencing was used to assess the specificity and breadth of SARS-CoV-2-reactive T cell receptors after Ad26.COV2.S vaccination. The TCR-sequenced set comprised around 30 samples: around 20 Ad26.COV2.S vaccine recipients, 5 placebo recipients and 8 SARS-CoV-2 convalescent individuals. General conclusions and limits of the study: After vaccination, substantial breadth of spike-specific CD8+ and CD4+ T cell responses was reported. The authors noted that the TCR breadth and depth analyses may have underestimated total T cell responses. Vaccine and placebo recipients had comparable non-spike TCR breadth, which fits with the vaccine containing only spike. Higher spike-specific TCR breadth was observed in Ad26.COV2.S recipients than in placebo recipients (P = 0.0014).

This clone was found many times. Its antigen is still unknown. Nothing much larger sits one base from this clone, and base qualities are not available. TCRbeta CDR3 regions were sequenced with the immunoSEQ Assay. After extraction, genomic DNA underwent amplification by bias-controlled multiplex PCR, followed by high-throughput sequencing. For the original study's pipeline: To quantify the absolute abundance of every unique TCRbeta CDR3 region, sequences were collapsed and filtered. T cell fraction was estimated by normalization of TCRbeta template counts to usable DNA, with usable DNA being measured through amplification of reference genes present in all nucleated cells. Repertoire TCRs were annotated as SARS-CoV-2-specific when V gene, CDR3 amino acid sequence and J gene were exactly matched to a known reactive TCR set. MIRA supplied the reference SARS-CoV-2 TCR set, which was filtered for enrichment in COVID-19-positive ImmuneCODE repertoires so that public or cross-reactive TCRs were removed. Drawing on the MIRA antigens, annotated TCRs were analysed further at the level of specific ORF or position within ORF. Depth was the summed frequency of annotated unique rearrangements, while breadth was defined as annotated unique rearrangements over total unique productive rearrangements. TCR breadth was compared between groups using two-sided Wilcoxon rank-sum tests. TCRdb carries this immuneACCESS record with in-frame sequences only. Its versions omit some clonotypes, under half of them owing to an unresolved V gene in the studies checked, with the rest unexplained. V and J calls and clone size are those listed in that table; D and trimming were worked out from the DNA. Within this sample are under 150,000 clones, with around 86% of them counted one time only. Jointly, the top ten make up 4.5% to 6% of the sample.

From the germline V gene, CDR1 is SNHLY and CDR2 is FYNNEI. The germline ends are 10 bases apart after V is trimmed by 5 bases and J by 0 bases. From its cysteine to its phenylalanine, the CDR3 spans 14 amino acids. The only DNA kept is the CDR3, 42 bases in frame from the first base. The intended sense of this specimen's time point label: individuals recovered from natural SARS-CoV-2 infection. The input for sequencing was peripheral blood, taken after recovery from COVID-19. Here the chain combines TRBV2 and TRBJ1-2, with the D gene not clear enough to name. The sequence was obtained from a human donor who had recovered from COVID-19. The CDR3 region reads CASSPATANYGYTF. The DNA sequence is TGTGCCAGCAGTCCGGCTACAGCTAACTATGGCTACACCTTC.